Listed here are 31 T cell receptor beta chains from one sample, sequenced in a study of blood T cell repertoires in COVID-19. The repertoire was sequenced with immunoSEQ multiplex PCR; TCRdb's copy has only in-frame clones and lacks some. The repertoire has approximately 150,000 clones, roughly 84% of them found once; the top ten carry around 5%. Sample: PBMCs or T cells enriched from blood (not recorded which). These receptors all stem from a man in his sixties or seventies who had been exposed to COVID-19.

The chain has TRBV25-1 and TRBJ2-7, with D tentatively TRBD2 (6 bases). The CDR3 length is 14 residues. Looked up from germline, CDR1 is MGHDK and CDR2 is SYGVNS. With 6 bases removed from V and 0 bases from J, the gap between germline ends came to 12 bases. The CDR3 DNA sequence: TGTGCCAGCAGCCCGGACGGGAGCTCCTACGAGCAGTACTTC. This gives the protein CASSPDGSSYEQYF.

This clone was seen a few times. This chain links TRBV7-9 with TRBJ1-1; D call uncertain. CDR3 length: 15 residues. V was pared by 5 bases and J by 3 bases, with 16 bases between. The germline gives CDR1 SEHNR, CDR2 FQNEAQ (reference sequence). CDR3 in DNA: TGTGCCAGCAGCAACCGCAGGCAGTTCCACACTGAAGCTTTCTTT. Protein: CASSNRRQFHTEAFF.

The CDR3 loop reads CASSLQGYSNQPQHF. The CDR3 nucleotides read TGTGCCAGCTCACTACAGGGATATAGCAATCAGCCCCAGCATTTT. This chain connects TRBV18 to TRBJ1-5, with D perhaps matching TRBD1 (6 bases). There are 15 residues in the CDR3. Germline loops: CDR1 KGHSH, CDR2 LQKENI. Trimming took 4 bases from V and 0 from J, leaving 10 bases between them.

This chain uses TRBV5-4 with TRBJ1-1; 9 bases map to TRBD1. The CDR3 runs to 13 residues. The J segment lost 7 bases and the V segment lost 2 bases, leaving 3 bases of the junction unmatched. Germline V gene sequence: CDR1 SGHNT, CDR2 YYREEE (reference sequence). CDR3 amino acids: CASSFGDRDEAFF. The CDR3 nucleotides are TGTGCCAGCAGCTTTGGGGACAGGGATGAAGCTTTCTTT.

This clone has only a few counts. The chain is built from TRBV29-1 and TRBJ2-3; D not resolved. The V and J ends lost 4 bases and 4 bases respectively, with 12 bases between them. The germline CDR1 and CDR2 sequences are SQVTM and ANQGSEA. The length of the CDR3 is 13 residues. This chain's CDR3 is CSVVLHAADTQYF. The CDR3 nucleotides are TGCAGCGTTGTTTTGCATGCGGCAGATACGCAGTATTTT.

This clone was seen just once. Here the CDR3 reads CASRDQGTTGELFF. The CDR3 coding sequence is TGTGCCAGTAGGGATCAGGGTACCACCGGGGAGCTGTTTTTT. This chain links TRBV19 with TRBJ2-2; the D gene is possibly TRBD1 (5 bases). Germline CDR1 is LNHDA and CDR2 is SQIVND (reference sequence). The CDR3 has 14 residues. Trimming pared 6 bases from V and 4 bases from J, leaving 12 bases between. The full variable domain, rest sourced from reference TRBV19 and TRBJ2-2, is DGGITQSPKYLFRKEGQNVTLSCEQNLNHDAMYWYRQDPGQGLRLIYYSQIVNDFQKGDIAEGYSVSREKKESFPLTVTSAQKNPTAFYLCASRDQGTTGELFFGEGSRLTVL.

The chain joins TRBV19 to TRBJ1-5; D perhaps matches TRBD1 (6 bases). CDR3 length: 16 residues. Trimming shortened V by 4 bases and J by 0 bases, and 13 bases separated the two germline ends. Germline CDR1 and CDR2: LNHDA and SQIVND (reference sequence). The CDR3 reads CASSTTGVYSNQPQHF. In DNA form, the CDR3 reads TGTGCCAGTAGTACGACAGGAGTTTATAGCAATCAGCCCCAGCATTTT.

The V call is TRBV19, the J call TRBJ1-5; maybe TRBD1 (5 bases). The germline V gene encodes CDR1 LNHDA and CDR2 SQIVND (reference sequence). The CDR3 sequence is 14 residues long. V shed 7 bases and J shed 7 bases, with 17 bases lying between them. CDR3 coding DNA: TGTGCCAGTACCGCCGGGGGGAGGAGACAGCCCCAGCATTTT. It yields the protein CASTAGGRRQPQHF.

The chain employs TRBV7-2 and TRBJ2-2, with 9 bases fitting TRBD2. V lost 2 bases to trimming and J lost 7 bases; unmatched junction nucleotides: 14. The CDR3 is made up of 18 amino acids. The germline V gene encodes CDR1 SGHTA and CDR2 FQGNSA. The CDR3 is CASSLQSRASGKGGELFF. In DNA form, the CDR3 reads TGTGCCAGCAGCTTACAATCCCGGGCTAGCGGGAAAGGCGGGGAGCTGTTTTTT.

The CDR3 reads CASSQQPGQGNAGYTF. In DNA, the CDR3 is TGCGCCAGCAGCCAGCAACCGGGACAGGGTAATGCTGGCTACACCTTC. This chain joins TRBV4-1 and TRBJ1-2; 9 bases align to TRBD1. Germline V lookup: CDR1 MGHRA, CDR2 YSYEKL. V lost 3 bases, J lost 7 bases, and 12 bases stayed unmatched. The CDR3 contains 16 residues.

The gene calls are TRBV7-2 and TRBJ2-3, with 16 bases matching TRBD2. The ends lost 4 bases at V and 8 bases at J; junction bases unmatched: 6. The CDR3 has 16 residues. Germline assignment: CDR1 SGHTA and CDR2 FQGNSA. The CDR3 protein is CASSSGLAGGQGTQYF. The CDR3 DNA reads TGTGCCAGCAGCTCGGGACTAGCGGGAGGGCAGGGTACGCAGTATTTT.

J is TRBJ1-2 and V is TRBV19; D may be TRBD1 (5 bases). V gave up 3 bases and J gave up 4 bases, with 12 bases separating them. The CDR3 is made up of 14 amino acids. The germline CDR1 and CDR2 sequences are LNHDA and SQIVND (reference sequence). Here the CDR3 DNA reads TGTGCCAGTAGTATCGGGACTGCCGCCTATGGCTACACCTTC. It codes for CASSIGTAAYGYTF.

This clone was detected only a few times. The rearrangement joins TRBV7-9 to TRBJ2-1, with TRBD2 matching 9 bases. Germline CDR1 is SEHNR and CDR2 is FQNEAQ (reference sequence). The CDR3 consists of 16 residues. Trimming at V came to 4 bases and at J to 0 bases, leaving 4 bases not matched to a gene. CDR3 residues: CASSSLAGASYNEQFF. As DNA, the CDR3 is TGTGCCAGCAGCTCTTTAGCGGGGGCCTCCTACAATGAGCAGTTCTTC. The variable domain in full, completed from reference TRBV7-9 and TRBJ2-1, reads DTGVSQNPRHKITKRGQNVTFRCDPISEHNRLYWYRQTLGQGPEFLTYFQNEAQLEKSRLLSDRFSAERPKGSFSTLEIQRTEQGDSAMYLCASSSLAGASYNEQFFGPGTRLTVL.

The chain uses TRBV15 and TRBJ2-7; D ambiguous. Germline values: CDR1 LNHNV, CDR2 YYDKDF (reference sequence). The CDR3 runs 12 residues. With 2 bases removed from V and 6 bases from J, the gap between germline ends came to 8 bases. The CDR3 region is CATSRPLGEQYF. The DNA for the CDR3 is TGTGCCACCAGCAGACCCCTCGGCGAGCAGTACTTC.

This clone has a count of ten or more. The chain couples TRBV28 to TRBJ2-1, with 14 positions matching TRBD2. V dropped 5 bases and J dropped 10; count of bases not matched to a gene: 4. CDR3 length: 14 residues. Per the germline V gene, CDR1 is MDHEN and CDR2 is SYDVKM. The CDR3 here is CASSPGLAGVEQFF. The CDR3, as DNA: TGTGCCAGCAGTCCGGGACTAGCGGGAGTGGAGCAGTTCTTC.

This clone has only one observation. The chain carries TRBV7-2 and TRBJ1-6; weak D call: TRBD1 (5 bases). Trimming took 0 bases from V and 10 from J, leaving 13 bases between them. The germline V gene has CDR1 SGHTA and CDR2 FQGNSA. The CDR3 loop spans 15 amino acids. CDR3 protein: CASSLAAGRYSPLHF. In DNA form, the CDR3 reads TGTGCCAGCAGCTTAGCGGCAGGGCGGTACTCACCCCTCCACTTT.

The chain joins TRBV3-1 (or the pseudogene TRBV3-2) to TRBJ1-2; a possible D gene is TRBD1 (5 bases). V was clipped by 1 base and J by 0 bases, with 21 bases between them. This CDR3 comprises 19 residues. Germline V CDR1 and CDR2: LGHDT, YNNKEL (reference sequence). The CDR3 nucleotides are TGTGCCAGCAGCCAAGTGGGAGGGGCAGGGAGAAGAGCTAACTATGGCTACACCTTC. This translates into CASSQVGGAGRRANYGYTF.

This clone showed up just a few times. CDR3 nucleotides: TGCGCCAGCAGCCCGGACTCTGGCAATGAGCAGTTCTTC. The encoded protein is CASSPDSGNEQFF. This sequence joins TRBV5-1 and TRBJ2-1, with a tentative D call TRBD2 (5 bases). Trimming left V 4 bases short and J 6 bases short, with 11 bases between. The CDR3 has 13 amino acids. CDR1 and CDR2 from the germline V gene are SGHRS and YFSETQ.

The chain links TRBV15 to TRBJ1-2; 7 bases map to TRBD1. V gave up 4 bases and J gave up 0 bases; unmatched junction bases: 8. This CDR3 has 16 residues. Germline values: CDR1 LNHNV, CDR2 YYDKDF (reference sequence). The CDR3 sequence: CATSKRGTATNYGYTF. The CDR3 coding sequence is TGTGCCACCAGCAAAAGGGGGACAGCCACTAACTATGGCTACACCTTC.

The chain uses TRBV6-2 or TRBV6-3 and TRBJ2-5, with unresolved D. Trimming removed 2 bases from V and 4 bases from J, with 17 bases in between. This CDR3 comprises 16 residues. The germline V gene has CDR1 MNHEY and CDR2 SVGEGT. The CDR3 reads CASSYPPGAGLETQYF. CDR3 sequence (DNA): TGTGCCAGCAGTTACCCCCCCGGAGCTGGGTTAGAGACCCAGTACTTC.

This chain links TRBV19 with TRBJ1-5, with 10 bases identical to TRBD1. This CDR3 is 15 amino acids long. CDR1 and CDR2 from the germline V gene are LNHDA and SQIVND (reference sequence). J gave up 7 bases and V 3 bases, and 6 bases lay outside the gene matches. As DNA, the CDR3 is TGTGCCAGTAGTATCGACAGGGGGCAGGAGCAGCCCCAGCATTTT. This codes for CASSIDRGQEQPQHF.

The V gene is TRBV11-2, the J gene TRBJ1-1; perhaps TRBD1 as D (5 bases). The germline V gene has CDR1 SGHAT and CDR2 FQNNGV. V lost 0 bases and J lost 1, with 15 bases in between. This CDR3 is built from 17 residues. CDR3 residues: CASSLDPRDRPNTEAFF. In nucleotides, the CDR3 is TGTGCCAGCAGCTTAGATCCCCGAGACAGACCGAACACTGAAGCTTTCTTT.

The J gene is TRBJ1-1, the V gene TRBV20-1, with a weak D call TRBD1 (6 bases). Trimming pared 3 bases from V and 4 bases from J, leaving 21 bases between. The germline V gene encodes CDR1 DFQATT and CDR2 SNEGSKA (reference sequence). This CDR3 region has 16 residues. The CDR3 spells CSASLLSLGAGTEAFF. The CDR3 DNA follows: TGCAGTGCTAGTTTATTAAGTCTGGGGGCGGGCACTGAAGCTTTCTTT.

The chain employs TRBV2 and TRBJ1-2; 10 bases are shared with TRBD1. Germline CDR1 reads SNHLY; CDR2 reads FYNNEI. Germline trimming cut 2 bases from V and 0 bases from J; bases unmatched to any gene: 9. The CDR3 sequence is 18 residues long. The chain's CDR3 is CASSEFGTGDSANYGYTF. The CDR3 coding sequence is TGTGCCAGCAGTGAATTTGGGACAGGGGACTCAGCTAACTATGGCTACACCTTC. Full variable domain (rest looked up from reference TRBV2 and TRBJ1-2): EPEVTQTPSHQVTQMGQEVILRCVPISNHLYFYWYRQILGQKVEFLVSFYNNEISEKSEIFDDQFSVERPDGSNFTLKIRSTKLEDSAMYFCASSEFGTGDSANYGYTFGSGTRLTVV.

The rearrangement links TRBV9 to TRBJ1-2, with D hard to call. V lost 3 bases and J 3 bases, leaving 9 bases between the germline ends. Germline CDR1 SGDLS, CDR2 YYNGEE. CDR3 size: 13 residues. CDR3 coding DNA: TGTGCCAGCAGCGAGAGCCTCGACTATGGCTACACCTTC. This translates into CASSESLDYGYTF. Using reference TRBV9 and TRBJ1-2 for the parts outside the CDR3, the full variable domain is DSGVTQTPKHLITATGQRVTLRCSPRSGDLSVYWYQQSLDQGLQFLIQYYNGEERAKGNILERFSAQQFPDLHSELNLSSLELGDSALYFCASSESLDYGYTFGSGTRLTVV.

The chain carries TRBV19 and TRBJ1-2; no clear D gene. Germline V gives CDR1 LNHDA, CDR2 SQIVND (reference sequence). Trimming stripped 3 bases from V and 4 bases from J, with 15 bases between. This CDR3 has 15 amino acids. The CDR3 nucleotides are TGTGCCAGTAGTATCATTTCGGGGATCGGCTATGGCTACACCTTC. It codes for CASSIISGIGYGYTF. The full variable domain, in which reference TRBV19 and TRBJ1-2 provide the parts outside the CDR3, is DGGITQSPKYLFRKEGQNVTLSCEQNLNHDAMYWYRQDPGQGLRLIYYSQIVNDFQKGDIAEGYSVSREKKESFPLTVTSAQKNPTAFYLCASSIISGIGYGYTFGSGTRLTVV.

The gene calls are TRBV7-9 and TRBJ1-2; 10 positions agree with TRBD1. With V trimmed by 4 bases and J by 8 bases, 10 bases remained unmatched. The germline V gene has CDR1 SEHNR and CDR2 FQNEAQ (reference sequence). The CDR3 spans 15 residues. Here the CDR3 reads CASSSLDRGRVGYTF. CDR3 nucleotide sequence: TGTGCCAGCAGCTCCCTCGACAGGGGGCGTGTGGGCTACACCTTC.

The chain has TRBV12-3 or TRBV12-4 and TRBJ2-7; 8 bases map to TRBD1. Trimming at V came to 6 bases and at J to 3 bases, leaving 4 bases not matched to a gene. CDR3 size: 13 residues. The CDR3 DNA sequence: TGTGCCAGCAGCCTGACAGGGGACTACGAGCAGTACTTC. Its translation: CASSLTGDYEQYF.

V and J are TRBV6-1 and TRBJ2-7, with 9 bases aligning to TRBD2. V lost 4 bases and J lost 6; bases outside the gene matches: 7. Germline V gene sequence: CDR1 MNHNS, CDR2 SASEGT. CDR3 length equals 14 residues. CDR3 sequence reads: CASSGAGTSREQYF. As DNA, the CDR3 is TGTGCCAGCAGTGGAGCCGGGACTAGCCGCGAGCAGTACTTC.

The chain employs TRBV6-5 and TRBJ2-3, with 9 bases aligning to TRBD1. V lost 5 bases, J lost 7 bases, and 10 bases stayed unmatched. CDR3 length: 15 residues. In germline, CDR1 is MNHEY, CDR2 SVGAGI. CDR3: CASSPDRDRVNTQYF. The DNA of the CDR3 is TGTGCCAGCAGTCCCGACCGGGACAGGGTAAATACGCAGTATTTT.

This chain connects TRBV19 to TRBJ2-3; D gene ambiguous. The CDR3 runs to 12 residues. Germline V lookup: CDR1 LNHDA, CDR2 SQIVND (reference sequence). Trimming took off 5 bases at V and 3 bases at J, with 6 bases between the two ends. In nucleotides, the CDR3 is TGTGCCAGTAGTCGGTTAACAGATACGCAGTATTTT. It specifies CASSRLTDTQYF.